This T cell receptor beta chain stems from a study of blood T cell repertoires in COVID-19. Study-level background: Sites in the United States, Italy and Spain provided acute and convalescent COVID-19 samples.

The CDR3 consists of 17 residues. The V end lost 3 bases, the J end lost 0 bases, and 17 bases lay between the germline ends. Germline CDR1 is SGDLS and CDR2 is YYNGEE. The data were produced by immunoSEQ multiplex PCR, yet TCRdb's version contains in-frame clones alone and is incomplete. The sample lists about 160,000 clones; 90% to 95% were seen once. The material sequenced was peripheral blood. The receptor's source is a man aged 45-65 years with acute or convalescent COVID-19. The chain combines TRBV9 with TRBJ2-3; possibly TRBD2 for D (5 bases). For the CDR3, the DNA is TGTGCCAGCAGCGCAGAGGGTGGAGGAAGTAGCACAGATACGCAGTATTTT. As protein: CASSAEGGGSSTDTQYF.